One and the same sample provided the 5 T cell receptor beta chains below, sequenced in a study of blood T cell repertoires in COVID-19. Measured with immunoSEQ multiplex PCR; TCRdb has only the in-frame clones, and not every one. The sample lists a few hundred thousand clones; 90% were seen once. Sequenced sample: PBMCs or T cells enriched from blood (not recorded which). These receptor sequences come from a woman aged 18-30 years with acute COVID-19.

The chain carries TRBV24-1 and TRBJ2-3; D is undetermined. CDR1 is KGHDR and CDR2 is SFDVKD in the germline V gene. The CDR3 consists of 11 residues. With 5 bases removed from V and 6 bases from J, the gap between germline ends came to 5 bases. The CDR3 nucleotides read TGTGCCACCAGTGCAAGCGATACGCAGTATTTT. Translation gives CATSASDTQYF.

This rearrangement joins TRBV28 to TRBJ1-1; D may be TRBD1 (6 bases). V shed 2 bases and J shed 10 bases, with 11 bases lying between them. The V gene's germline CDR1 is MDHEN and CDR2 SYDVKM. The CDR3 runs to 12 residues. The CDR3 is CASSLTTGRAFF. For the CDR3, the DNA is TGTGCCAGCAGTTTAACTACAGGGCGAGCTTTCTTT. The full variable domain, rest sourced from reference TRBV28 and TRBJ1-1, is DVKVTQSSRYLVKRTGEKVFLECVQDMDHENMFWYRQDPGLGLRLIYFSYDVKMKEKGDIPEGYSVSREKKERFSLILESASTNQTSMYLCASSLTTGRAFFGQGTRLTVV.

The CDR3 loop is CASSLALASGTYEQYF. CDR3 nucleotide sequence: TGCGCCAGCAGCTTGGCCTTGGCTAGCGGGACCTACGAGCAGTACTTC. This chain connects TRBV5-1 to TRBJ2-7; 9 nucleotides agree with TRBD2. The CDR3 runs 16 residues. J was trimmed by 2 bases and V by 0 bases; bases with no gene match: 6. Germline V CDR1 and CDR2: SGHRS, YFSETQ.

The chain is built from TRBV24-1 and TRBJ2-2, with a tentative D call TRBD2 (6 bases). Trimming removed 5 bases at V and 8 bases at J, with 14 bases between. The germline gives CDR1 KGHDR, CDR2 SFDVKD. This CDR3 contains 14 residues. CDR3 amino acids: CATSAGGAGGELFF. CDR3 nucleotide sequence: TGTGCCACCAGTGCCGGTGGGGCGGGAGGGGAGCTGTTTTTT.

The DNA for the CDR3 is TGTGCCAGTAGTGCCGGGACATCCTTACCCTACGAGCAGTACTTC. Translation: CASSAGTSLPYEQYF. The chain joins TRBV19 to TRBJ2-7; D might be TRBD1 (6 bases). The CDR3 extends over 15 amino acids. Germline CDR1 reads LNHDA; CDR2 reads SQIVND (reference sequence). V dropped 5 bases and J dropped 2 bases, with 16 bases sitting between them. Complete variable domain (other parts from reference TRBV19 and TRBJ2-7): DGGITQSPKYLFRKEGQNVTLSCEQNLNHDAMYWYRQDPGQGLRLIYYSQIVNDFQKGDIAEGYSVSREKKESFPLTVTSAQKNPTAFYLCASSAGTSLPYEQYFGPGTRLTVT.